The clone carrying this T cell receptor (beta chain) was seen more than once but under ten times. The CDR3 is made up of 16 amino acids. Germline V gene sequence: CDR1 MDHEN, CDR2 SYDVKM. The V and J ends lost 6 bases and 0 bases respectively, with 15 bases between them. This entry comes from a study of blood T cell repertoires in COVID-19. Study details: Acute and convalescent COVID-19 specimens originated in the United States, Italy and Spain. In each case, the material was cDNA or gDNA derived from T cells, B-cell-depleted T cells, or PBMCs.

Original processing methods: Estimated nucleated cell counts came from reference gene primer amplification. The protocol was immunoSEQ multiplex PCR, while the TCRdb copy is restricted to in-frame clones and leaves out a portion. V and J calls and clone size follow that table, whereas D and trimming were derived from the DNA. The data hold over 200,000 clones, with around four fifths observed a single time. This sequence originates from a woman aged 50 to 60 with acute or convalescent COVID-19. The genes are TRBV28 and TRBJ1-5; D is possibly TRBD1 (5 bases). Sequencing was carried out using peripheral blood. Written as DNA, the CDR3 is TGTGCCAGCAGGCTATCAACAGGAGCTAGCAATCAGCCCCAGCATTTT. Its protein is CASRLSTGASNQPQHF.